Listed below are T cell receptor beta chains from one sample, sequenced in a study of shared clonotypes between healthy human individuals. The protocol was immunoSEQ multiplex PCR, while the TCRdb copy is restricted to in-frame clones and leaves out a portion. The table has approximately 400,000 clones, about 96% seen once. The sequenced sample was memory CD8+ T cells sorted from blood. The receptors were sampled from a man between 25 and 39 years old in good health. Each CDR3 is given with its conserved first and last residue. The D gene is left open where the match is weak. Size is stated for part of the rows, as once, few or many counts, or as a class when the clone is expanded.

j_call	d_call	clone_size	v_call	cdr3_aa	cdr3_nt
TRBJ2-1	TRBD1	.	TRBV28	CASSLTGGNEQFF	TGTGCCAGCAGTTTGACAGGGGGCAATGAGCAGTTCTTC
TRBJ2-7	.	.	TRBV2	CASSESWEDEQYF	TGTGCCAGCAGTGAGTCTTGGGAAGACGAGCAGTACTTC
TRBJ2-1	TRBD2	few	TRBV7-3	CASSLAGVPPNEQFF	TGTGCCAGCAGTCTAGCGGGAGTCCCCCCCAATGAGCAGTTCTTC
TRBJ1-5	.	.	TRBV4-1	CASSQVGGGGNQPQHF	TGCGCCAGCAGCCAAGTGGGGGGAGGTGGCAATCAGCCCCAGCATTTT
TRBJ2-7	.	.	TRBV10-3	CAIRDPTVEQYF	TGTGCCATCAGGGACCCAACAGTCGAGCAGTACTTC
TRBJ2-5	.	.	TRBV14	CASSQDGRKLGTQYF	TGTGCCAGCAGCCAAGACGGACGGAAACTGGGGACCCAGTACTTC
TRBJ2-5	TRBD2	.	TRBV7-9	CASSQGLAGGAQETQYF	TGTGCCAGCAGCCAGGGGCTAGCGGGAGGGGCGCAAGAGACCCAGTACTTC
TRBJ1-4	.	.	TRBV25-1	CASSDPRRIGEKLFF	TGTGCCAGCAGTGACCCAAGGAGGATAGGTGAAAAACTGTTTTTT
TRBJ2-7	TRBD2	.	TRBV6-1	CASSPRLAGLYEQYF	TGTGCCAGCAGTCCCAGACTAGCGGGCCTCTACGAGCAGTACTTC
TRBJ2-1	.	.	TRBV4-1	CASSQGGGGHEQFF	TGCGCCAGCAGCCAAGGGGGCGGGGGCCATGAGCAGTTCTTC
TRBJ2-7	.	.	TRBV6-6	CASSYFASYEQYF	TGTGCCAGCAGTTACTTCGCCTCCTACGAGCAGTACTTC
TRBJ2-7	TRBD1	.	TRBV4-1	CASSQPGTAPYEQYF	TGCGCCAGCAGCCAACCCGGGACAGCCCCCTACGAGCAGTACTTC
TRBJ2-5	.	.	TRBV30	CAWRAGPRETQYF	TGTGCCTGGAGGGCGGGGCCACGGGAGACCCAGTACTTC
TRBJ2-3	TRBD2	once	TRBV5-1	CASGLGVWLAGEDTQYF	TGCGCCAGCGGCTTGGGAGTTTGGCTAGCGGGAGAAGATACGCAGTATTTT
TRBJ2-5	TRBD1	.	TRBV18	CASSQGQRETQYF	TGTGCCAGCTCACAGGGACAGAGGGAGACCCAGTACTTC
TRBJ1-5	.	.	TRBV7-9	CASSLEAGRPQHF	TGTGCCAGCAGCTTAGAGGCGGGACGGCCCCAGCATTTT
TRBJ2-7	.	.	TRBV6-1	CASSEDGFYEQYF	TGTGCCAGCAGTGAAGACGGGTTTTACGAGCAGTACTTC
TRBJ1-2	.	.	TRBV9	CASSVGTVGHGYTF	TGTGCCAGCAGCGTCGGTACTGTGGGTCATGGCTACACCTTC
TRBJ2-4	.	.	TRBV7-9	CASSARTEEAKNIQYF	TGTGCCAGCAGCGCCCGGACGGAGGAGGCCAAAAACATTCAGTACTTC
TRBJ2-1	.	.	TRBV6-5	CASRPGGPYNEQFF	TGTGCCAGCAGACCTGGCGGGCCCTACAATGAGCAGTTCTTC
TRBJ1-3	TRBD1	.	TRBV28	CASSLQTGGYGNTIYF	TGTGCCAGCAGTTTACAGACAGGGGGCTACGGAAACACCATATATTTT
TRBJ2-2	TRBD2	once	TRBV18	CASSPPNLRTSGTGELFF	TGTGCCAGCTCACCACCGAATCTCAGGACTAGCGGCACCGGGGAGCTGTTTTTT
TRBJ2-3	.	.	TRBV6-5	CASSYGGIVADTQYF	TGTGCCAGCAGTTACGGGGGGATCGTCGCAGATACGCAGTATTTT
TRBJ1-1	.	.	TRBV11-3	CASSLWGETEAFF	TGTGCCAGCAGCCTCTGGGGTGAAACTGAAGCTTTCTTT
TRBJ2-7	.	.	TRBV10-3	CAIRTSLGEYF	TGTGCCATCAGGACCTCCCTAGGTGAATACTTC
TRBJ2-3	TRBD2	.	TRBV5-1	CASSLFSGRGTDTQYF	TGCGCCAGCAGCCTGTTTTCCGGGAGGGGCACAGATACGCAGTATTTT
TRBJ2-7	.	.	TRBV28	CASSSPGFSYEQYF	TGTGCCAGCAGTTCTCCGGGATTTTCCTACGAGCAGTACTTC
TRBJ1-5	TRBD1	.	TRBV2	CASNRQGGSNQPQHF	TGTGCCAGCAATCGACAGGGTGGCAGCAATCAGCCCCAGCATTTT
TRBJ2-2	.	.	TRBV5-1	CASTDRRHSRVGTGELFF	TGCGCCAGCACCGATAGAAGACATTCCCGGGTAGGGACCGGGGAGCTGTTTTTT
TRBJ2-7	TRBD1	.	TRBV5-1	CASSPDRGPYEQYF	TGCGCCAGCAGCCCGGACAGGGGTCCCTACGAGCAGTACTTC
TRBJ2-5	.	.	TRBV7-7	CASSLRTEETQYF	TGTGCTAGCAGCTTAAGGACAGAAGAGACCCAGTACTTC
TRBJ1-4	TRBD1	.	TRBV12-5	CASGYDRANEKLFF	TGTGCTAGTGGATACGACAGGGCTAATGAAAAACTGTTTTTT
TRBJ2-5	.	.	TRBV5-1	CASSLALGGAVETQYF	TGCGCCAGCAGCTTAGCGTTGGGGGGCGCGGTAGAGACCCAGTACTTC
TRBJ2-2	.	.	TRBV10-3	CAISATGELFF	TGTGCCATCAGTGCTACCGGGGAGCTGTTTTTT
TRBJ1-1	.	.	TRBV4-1	CASSKDRSEAFF	TGCGCCAGCAGCAAGGACAGATCCGAAGCTTTCTTT
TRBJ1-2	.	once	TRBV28	CASSFEYGYTF	TGTGCCAGCAGTTTCGAGTATGGCTACACCTTC
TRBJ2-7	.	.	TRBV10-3	CAIKGGATYEQYF	TGTGCCATCAAGGGCGGGGCCACCTACGAGCAGTACTTC
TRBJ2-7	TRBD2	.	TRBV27	CASSLGSGAGAYEQYF	TGTGCCAGCAGTTTGGGATCGGGAGCGGGAGCCTACGAGCAGTACTTC
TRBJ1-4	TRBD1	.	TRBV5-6	CASSRDSEKLFF	TGTGCCAGCAGTCGGGACAGCGAAAAACTGTTTTTT
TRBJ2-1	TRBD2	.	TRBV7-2	CASSLLADNEQFF	TGTGCCAGCAGCTTACTAGCGGACAATGAGCAGTTCTTC
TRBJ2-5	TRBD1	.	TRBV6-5	CASSYVGQGETQYF	TGTGCCAGCAGTTATGTAGGACAGGGAGAGACCCAGTACTTC
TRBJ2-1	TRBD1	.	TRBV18	CASSHGQGDDYSYWNEQFF	TGTGCCAGCTCGCACGGACAGGGGGACGACTACTCCTACTGGAATGAGCAGTTCTTC
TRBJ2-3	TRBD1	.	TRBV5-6	CASRSPGQGSTDTQYF	TGTGCCAGCAGGAGCCCGGGACAGGGTAGCACAGATACGCAGTATTTT
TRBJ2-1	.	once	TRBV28	CASRPYSYNEQFF	TGTGCCAGCAGGCCGTATTCCTACAATGAGCAGTTCTTC
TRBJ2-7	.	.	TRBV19	CASRGRGSAYEQYF	TGTGCCAGTCGAGGCAGGGGCTCTGCCTACGAGCAGTACTTC
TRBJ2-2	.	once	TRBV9	CASSVGVPTGELFF	TGTGCCAGCAGCGTAGGAGTACCGACCGGGGAGCTGTTTTTT
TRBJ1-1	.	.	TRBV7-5	CARSLVAGKDTEAFF	TGTGCCAGAAGCTTAGTTGCAGGGAAGGACACTGAAGCTTTCTTT
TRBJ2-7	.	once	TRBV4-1	CASSPLSSGTHNYEQYF	TGCGCCAGCAGCCCCCTCTCCTCCGGGACCCACAACTACGAGCAGTACTTC
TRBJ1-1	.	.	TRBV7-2	CASSLELANTEAFF	TGTGCCAGCAGCTTAGAACTGGCGAACACTGAAGCTTTCTTT
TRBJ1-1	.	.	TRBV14	CASAIGQLYMNTEAFF	TGTGCCAGCGCTATAGGACAGCTATACATGAACACTGAAGCTTTCTTT
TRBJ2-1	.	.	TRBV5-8	CASSLVGYNEQFF	TGTGCCAGCAGCTTGGTAGGGTACAATGAGCAGTTCTTC